A selection of T cell receptor beta chains follows, all from one sample in a study of regulatory T cells in long-lasting Graves disease. In TCRdb, the multiplex PCR reads were re-called with MiXCR into one record per CDR3 protein. Here the sample spans about 450,000 distinct CDR3 sequences, 20% to 25% being singletons. Sequencing used peripheral blood mononuclear cells (PBMCs), obtained when the disease was refractory, from a patient treated with antithyroid drugs. Source of these receptors: a female donor with Graves disease. Each CDR3 is given with its conserved first and last residue. The order of the fields is clone size, V gene, D gene, J gene, CDR3 protein, CDR3 DNA. D genes are given only for firm matches. Some rows have no size entry. The others give once, few or many, or a class for an expanded clone.

>NA|TRBV7-3|NA|TRBJ2-2
CASSSGTPRTGELFF
TGTGCCAGCAGCTCAGGGACACCGAGGACCGGGGAGCTGTTTTTT
>many|TRBV7-9|NA|TRBJ1-4
CASSLQGNEKLFF
TGTGCCAGCAGCTTACAGGGGAATGAAAAACTGTTTTTT
>NA|TRBV24-1|TRBD2|TRBJ2-3
CATSDSRAGSTDTQYF
TGTGCCACCAGTGATTCCAGAGCGGGGTCCACAGATACGCAGTATTTT
>few|TRBV14|NA|TRBJ1-5
CATHRLISNQPQHF
TGTGCCACCCACAGGCTAATTAGCAATCAGCCCCAGCATTTT
>NA|TRBV7-7|TRBD1|TRBJ2-2
CASSGQVNTGELFF
TGTGCTAGCTCGGGACAGGTCAACACCGGGGAGCTGTTTTTT
>NA|TRBV20-1|TRBD1|TRBJ2-7
CSATTGTGVVEQYF
TGCAGTGCTACAACCGGGACAGGGGTTGTGGAGCAGTACTTC
>many|TRBV12-3/TRBV12-4|NA|TRBJ1-5
CASSFVRAGNQPQHF
TGTGCCAGCAGTTTCGTCAGGGCTGGCAATCAGCCCCAGCATTTT
>many|TRBV27|NA|TRBJ2-5
CASSLSWEETQYF
TGTGCCAGCAGTTTATCGTGGGAAGAGACCCAGTACTTC
>many|TRBV7-2|TRBD2|TRBJ2-5
CASSNQRGAQETQYF
TGTGCCAGCAGCAACCAGCGGGGGGCCCAAGAGACCCAGTACTTC
>NA|TRBV6-2/TRBV6-3|TRBD2|TRBJ2-7
CAISEATSGSDEQYF
TGTGCCATCAGTGAAGCGACTAGCGGGAGTGACGAGCAGTACTTC
>NA|TRBV5-1|NA|TRBJ2-7
CASSLGQSRYEQYF
TGCGCCAGCAGCTTAGGGCAGAGCAGGTACGAGCAGTACTTC
>NA|TRBV2|NA|TRBJ2-3
CASRVGGTDTQYF
TGTGCCAGCAGGGTTGGGGGGACAGATACGCAGTATTTT
>many|TRBV12-3/TRBV12-4|TRBD2|TRBJ2-7
CASEIAGASYEQYF
TGTGCCAGCGAGATAGCGGGGGCCTCCTACGAGCAGTACTTC
>few|TRBV30|TRBD1|TRBJ1-1
CASQGARNTEAFF
TGTGCCTCCCAGGGGGCACGGAACACTGAAGCTTTCTTT
>few|TRBV19|NA|TRBJ1-1
CATGIRGEVAFF
TGTGCCACCGGTATCAGGGGTGAGGTAGCTTTCTTT
>NA|TRBV6-2/TRBV6-3|TRBD1|TRBJ2-7
CASSQATGIYEQYF
TGTGCCAGCAGTCAGGCGACAGGGATCTACGAGCAGTACTTC
>many|TRBV3-1|NA|TRBJ2-5
CASSQGTQYF
TGTGCCAGCAGCCAGGGGACCCAGTACTTC
>many|TRBV29-1|NA|TRBJ1-5
CSVEVGGGTDQPQHF
TGCAGCGTTGAAGTTGGTGGAGGGACGGATCAGCCCCAGCATTTT
>many|TRBV12-3/TRBV12-4|TRBD1|TRBJ1-2
CASRNLTGGYGYTF
TGTGCCAGCAGGAATCTGACAGGGGGCTATGGCTACACCTTC
>NA|TRBV3-1|NA|TRBJ1-3
CASSQDWKNTIYF
TGTGCCAGCAGCCAGGACTGGAAAAACACCATATATTTT
>NA|TRBV6-2/TRBV6-3|NA|TRBJ2-7
CATRGPTRSPTYEQYF
TGTGCCACCCGGGGGCCCACGAGAAGCCCCACCTACGAGCAGTACTTC
>NA|TRBV7-2|NA|TRBJ1-5
CASSLVGPSNQPQHF
TGTGCCAGCAGCTTAGTGGGGCCGAGCAATCAGCCCCAGCATTTT
>NA|TRBV2|NA|TRBJ2-7
CASKSRGWLYEQYF
TGTGCCAGCAAGTCGAGGGGTTGGCTATACGAGCAGTACTTC
>few|TRBV5-1|NA|TRBJ1-2
CASSFEPGRRYGYTF
TGCGCCAGCAGCTTCGAGCCTGGCAGGCGATATGGCTACACCTTC
>many|TRBV6-1|TRBD1|TRBJ1-5
CASSGQGGSTSNQPQHF
TGTGCCAGCAGTGGACAGGGGGGTTCTACGAGCAATCAGCCCCAGCATTTT
>NA|TRBV6-1|TRBD2|TRBJ2-7
CASSNAGGASYEQYF
TGTGCCAGCAGTAATGCGGGAGGCGCAAGCTACGAGCAGTACTTC
>NA|TRBV6-5|TRBD1|TRBJ1-6
CAGSYSRDRIRNNSPLHF
TGTGCCGGCAGTTACTCGAGGGACAGAATCCGAAATAATTCACCCCTCCACTTT
>NA|TRBV4-1|NA|TRBJ1-1
CASSQDTGLWTEAFF
TGCGCCAGCAGCCAAGATACAGGTTTGTGGACTGAAGCTTTCTTT
>many|TRBV2|TRBD2|TRBJ2-1
CASSVTSGINDEQFF
TGTGCCAGCAGTGTGACTAGCGGGATTAACGATGAGCAGTTCTTC
>NA|TRBV29-1|NA|TRBJ2-7
CSFQVSYEQYF
TGCAGCTTTCAGGTTTCCTACGAGCAGTACTTC